The entry below describes one T cell receptor beta chain. Data came from immunoSEQ multiplex PCR; TCRdb stores just in-frame clones and leaves some out. This sample yields around 57,000 clones, of which about nine tenths are seen a single time; 20% to 30% belongs to the top ten. The sample comes from a study of OX40 agonist ivuxolimab in advanced cancers. Germline-derived CDR1 and CDR2 are SGHAT and FQNNGV. After removal of 1 base from V and 15 bases from J, the junction contained 11 bases not matched to a gene. The CDR3 extends over 16 amino acids. This sequence joins TRBV11-2 and TRBJ2-1, with 14 nucleotides matching TRBD2. Source: CD4+ or CD8+ T cells sorted from blood, taken in a trial of the OX40 agonist ivuxolimab. The TCR was taken from an adult with an advanced solid tumor such as melanoma, head and neck, liver or kidney cancer. CDR3 bases: TGTGCCAGCAGCTTAGTTGGACTAGCGGGGGGACGCCTCGGGTTCTTC. Its protein product is CASSLVGLAGGRLGFF.